Listed below are T cell receptor beta chains from one sample, sequenced in a study of identical twins. TCRdb reprocessed the 5' RACE reads with MiXCR, giving one entry per CDR3 protein. The sample consists of 420,000 or so distinct CDR3 sequences, roughly 20% of them appearing once. Source material: naive T cells sorted from blood. The receptors stem from a man aged 50-60 years in good health. Both conserved end residues are part of each CDR3. A D gene is named only where the DNA matches it firmly. Clone size is shown for a subset of rows, as once, few, many or a class of expanded clone.

d_call j_call clone_size v_call cdr3_aa cdr3_nt
TRBD2 TRBJ2-1 few TRBV11-2 CASSLEGRGEQFF TGTGCCAGCAGCTTAGAGGGGAGGGGTGAGCAGTTCTTC
TRBD2 TRBJ2-1 . TRBV4-3 CASSQGATLAGQRHEQFF TGCGCCAGCAGCCAAGGGGCGACCCTAGCGGGGCAACGCCATGAGCAGTTCTTC
. TRBJ2-7 . TRBV12-3/TRBV12-4 CASSLFGVSYEQYF TGTGCCAGCAGTTTATTCGGGGTCTCCTACGAGCAGTACTTC
TRBD2 TRBJ2-1 . TRBV20-1 CSARRGGYNEQFF TGCAGTGCTAGGCGGGGGGGTTACAATGAGCAGTTCTTC
. TRBJ2-1 . TRBV7-2 CASSLSGALNEQFF TGTGCCAGCAGCCTCTCTGGGGCACTCAATGAGCAGTTCTTC
. TRBJ2-3 few TRBV20-1 CSASRRTDTQYF TGCAGTGCTAGTAGGCGGACAGATACGCAGTATTTT
TRBD1 TRBJ1-1 . TRBV6-5 CASSYGLTGVTEAFF TGTGCCAGCAGTTACGGACTGACAGGGGTAACTGAAGCTTTCTTT
TRBD1 TRBJ2-7 many TRBV10-3 CATSSGTVFLEYEQYF TGTGCCACCTCGTCTGGGACAGTCTTTTTAGAGTACGAGCAGTACTTC
TRBD1 TRBJ1-6 few TRBV2 CASNGQGDSPLHF TGTGCCAGCAATGGACAGGGAGATTCACCCCTCCACTTT
. TRBJ1-3 many TRBV6-1 CASSEFLARGGNTIYF TGTGCCAGCAGTGAATTCTTGGCTAGGGGTGGAAACACCATATATTTT
TRBD2 TRBJ2-2 many TRBV18 CASSPLIAGSTGELFF TGTGCCAGCTCACCACTCATAGCGGGAAGCACCGGGGAGCTGTTTTTT
. TRBJ1-1 few TRBV12-3/TRBV12-4 CASSLREYTEAFF TGTGCCAGCAGTTTAAGGGAGTACACTGAAGCTTTCTTT
. TRBJ2-3 few TRBV2 CASSGDPTLSTDTQYF TGTGCCAGCAGTGGGGACCCTACCTTAAGCACAGATACGCAGTATTTT
. TRBJ2-3 few TRBV2 CASRVRAQDTQYF TGTGCCAGCAGGGTCAGGGCACAAGATACGCAGTATTTT
. TRBJ2-1 . TRBV28 CASRTDNNPLNEQFF TGTGCCAGCAGAACGGACAACAACCCGCTCAATGAGCAGTTCTTC
. TRBJ2-3 few TRBV30 CAWSVLGASTDTQYF TGTGCCTGGAGTGTACTGGGGGCCAGCACAGATACGCAGTATTTT
. TRBJ2-7 . TRBV20-1 CSAIGTAGQYF TGCAGTGCCATAGGGACGGCCGGGCAGTACTTC
. TRBJ2-1 . TRBV20-1 CSASMGPNEQFF TGCAGTGCTAGTATGGGGCCCAATGAGCAGTTCTTC
TRBD1 TRBJ2-1 . TRBV12-3/TRBV12-4 CASRNDRGTYNEQFF TGTGCCAGCAGAAATGACAGGGGAACCTACAATGAGCAGTTCTTC
. TRBJ2-5 few TRBV20-1 CSAPMGALVQETQYF TGCAGTGCACCTATGGGGGCCTTGGTTCAAGAGACCCAGTACTTC
TRBD1 TRBJ1-3 . TRBV13 CASSATTGQGNTIYF TGTGCCAGCAGCGCGACGACAGGGCAAGGAAACACCATATATTTT
. TRBJ2-3 few TRBV3-1 CASSQGWPDTQYF TGTGCCAGCAGCCAAGGTTGGCCAGATACGCAGTATTTT
. TRBJ1-1 . TRBV7-9 CASSLQGVENTEAFF TGTGCCAGCAGTCTACAGGGTGTGGAGAACACTGAAGCTTTCTTT
. TRBJ1-2 once TRBV28 CASISAMGQGSYGYTF TGTGCCAGCATTTCCGCGATGGGGCAGGGTTCCTATGGCTACACCTTC
. TRBJ2-7 many TRBV19 CASSIGTVEWGYEQYF TGTGCCAGTAGTATCGGGACCGTTGAATGGGGGTACGAGCAGTACTTC
TRBD1 TRBJ2-5 few TRBV20-1 CSAGDRGTLGTQYF TGCAGTGCTGGGGACAGGGGCACCTTGGGGACCCAGTACTTC
. TRBJ1-1 many TRBV5-1 CASSPEDGLNTEAFF TGCGCCAGCAGCCCAGAGGACGGCCTGAACACTGAAGCTTTCTTT
. TRBJ2-2 many TRBV6-1 CASTLMRANTGELFF TGTGCCAGCACCCTCATGAGGGCGAACACCGGGGAGCTGTTTTTT
. TRBJ2-1 many TRBV29-1 CSVRGAGGDEQFF TGCAGCGTGCGGGGAGCCGGGGGCGATGAGCAGTTCTTC
. TRBJ2-1 few TRBV20-1 CSARDAGGTSYNEQFF TGCAGTGCTAGGGACGCTGGAGGCACGTCCTACAATGAGCAGTTCTTC
. TRBJ2-7 few TRBV20-1 CSSKRAAYEQYF TGCAGTTCCAAGCGGGCCGCCTACGAGCAGTACTTC
. TRBJ2-1 few TRBV20-1 CSAAEERWFYNEQFF TGCAGTGCCGCGGAAGAGCGGTGGTTCTACAATGAGCAGTTCTTC
. TRBJ2-5 many TRBV7-2 CASSPSPQETQYF TGTGCCAGCAGCCCTTCTCCCCAAGAGACCCAGTACTTC
. TRBJ2-3 few TRBV20-1 CSAERGQTDTQYF TGCAGTGCCGAGAGGGGACAAACAGATACGCAGTATTTT